Each of the 27 T cell receptor beta chains below was sequenced from the same sample in a study of blood T cell repertoires in COVID-19 (dated by TCRdb to about 2020). Library generation was performed with the immunoSEQ multiplex PCR assay. TCRdb retrieved this table from immuneACCESS and kept in-frame rearrangements only. Not all clones are present; in checked studies, unresolved V genes account for under half, and no reason is known for the remainder. The sample includes 250,000 to 400,000 clones, with 88% observed a single time. 1.5% to 2% of the sample is held by the ten biggest clonotypes. The sequenced sample consisted of peripheral blood. These receptors were collected from a woman aged 30 to 39 with COVID-19, enrolled during active disease.

This clone was seen just once. The V gene is TRBV4-3, the J gene TRBJ2-3; D remains unclear. V lost 5 bases and J lost 6, with 15 bases in between. Germline CDR1 is LGHNA and CDR2 is YSLEER. The CDR3 extends over 14 amino acids. The CDR3 here is CASSSQHLGDTQYF. The CDR3 bases are TGCGCCAGCAGCTCCCAGCACCTGGGCGATACGCAGTATTTT.

V usage is TRBV12-3 or TRBV12-4 and J usage is TRBJ1-6, with D perhaps matching TRBD1 (6 bases). Trimming stripped 6 bases from V and 7 bases from J, with 10 bases between. The CDR3 sequence is 13 residues long. The CDR3 spells CASSVRGNSPLHF. The CDR3 DNA reads TGTGCCAGCAGCGTGAGGGGGAATTCACCCCTCCACTTT.

The chain links TRBV6-5 to TRBJ1-1; D not certain. The CDR3 consists of 13 residues. Trimming pared 11 bases from V and 5 bases from J, leaving 18 bases between. CDR1 is MNHEY and CDR2 is SVGAGI in the germline V gene. CDR3 sequence: CAAHGVRGTEAFF. Here the CDR3 DNA reads TGTGCCGCCCATGGTGTAAGAGGGACTGAAGCTTTCTTT.

Regarding this clone: This sample also contains other DNA sequences that code for the same CDR3. The chain couples TRBV27 to TRBJ1-3, with D possibly being TRBD1 (6 bases). V gave up 4 bases and J gave up 7 bases, with 14 bases separating them. Per the germline V gene, CDR1 is MNHEY and CDR2 is SMNVEV (reference sequence). The CDR3 sequence is 14 residues long. CDR3 nucleotide sequence: TGTGCCAGCAGTTCCGGGACATCTCGGAACACCATATATTTT. Its protein product is CASSSGTSRNTIYF.

The chain carries TRBV24-1 and TRBJ2-5; TRBD2 is a possible D gene (6 bases). CDR1 and CDR2 (germline): KGHDR, SFDVKD. This CDR3 comprises 16 residues. V lost 5 bases to trimming and J lost 0 bases, with 15 bases between them. CDR3 DNA: TGTGCCACCAGTGTGGGGGGTGGGATCCACCAAGAGACCCAGTACTTC. This gives the protein CATSVGGGIHQETQYF.

CDR3 DNA sequence: TGTGCCAGCAGCCCTAGGGGGTCGGGGGGGAAGACCCAGTACTTC. Its protein is CASSPRGSGGKTQYF. The chain employs TRBV13 and TRBJ2-5, with 8 bases aligning to TRBD2. The junction had 11 bases not matched to a gene; V was cut back by 5 bases and J by 6 bases. CDR1 is PRHDT and CDR2 is FYEKMQ in the germline V gene (reference sequence). The CDR3 covers 15 residues.

The V call is TRBV10-3, the J call TRBJ2-7, with TRBD2 matching over 7 bases. Germline trimming cut 8 bases from V and 3 bases from J; bases unmatched to any gene: 7. The CDR3 spans 13 residues. Germline V gene lookup returns CDR1 ENHRY and CDR2 SYGVKD. Here the CDR3 reads CAIAGERSYEQYV. The CDR3 DNA follows: TGTGCCATCGCGGGGGAGAGGAGCTACGAGCAGTACGTC.

The rearrangement joins TRBV9 to TRBJ2-2, with D possibly matching TRBD2 (6 bases). The CDR3 is made up of 15 amino acids. CDR1 and CDR2 (germline): SGDLS, YYNGEE. V lost 4 bases and J lost 6, with 16 bases in between. For the CDR3, the DNA is TGTGCCAGCAGCCCCCGGGACTCTCCGTCCGGGGAGCTGTTTTTT. It translates to CASSPRDSPSGELFF.

The V call is TRBV11-3, the J call TRBJ2-7; perhaps TRBD1 as D (7 bases). V shed 1 base and J shed 4 bases, with 14 bases lying between them. CDR3 length: 15 residues. CDR1 SGHNT and CDR2 YENEEA come from the germline V gene. CDR3 coding DNA: TGTGCCAGCAGCTTAGTCGGTTCAGGGGGGTACGAGCAGTACTTC. Its protein is CASSLVGSGGYEQYF.

The rearrangement joins TRBV23-1 to TRBJ1-5; D not certain. TRBV23-1 is designated an ORF whose function remains uncertain. Trimming took 3 bases from V and 0 from J, leaving 12 bases between them. This CDR3 has 16 amino acids. DNA of the CDR3: TGCGCCAGCAGTCACCAAAGCCCATATAGCAATCAGCCCCAGCATTTT. This translates into CASSHQSPYSNQPQHF.

This clone turned up a few times. This chain uses TRBV18 with TRBJ1-6, with 10 bases that match TRBD1. The J segment lost 7 bases and the V segment lost 2 bases, leaving 2 bases of the junction unmatched. Per germline, CDR1 KGHSH and CDR2 LQKENI. CDR3 length: 15 amino acids. The DNA of the CDR3 is TGTGCCAGCTCACCAGTGACAGGGGGCAATTCACCCCTCCACTTT. It translates to CASSPVTGGNSPLHF.

This clone was counted only a few times. This CDR3 reads CASSEDSSRGYTF. The CDR3 DNA reads TGTGCCAGCAGTGAAGATAGTTCCCGCGGCTACACCTTC. The rearrangement links TRBV2 to TRBJ1-2, with D unresolved. The CDR3 is made up of 13 amino acids. Germline lookup yields CDR1 SNHLY and CDR2 FYNNEI. Trimming stripped 1 base from V and 8 bases from J, with 11 bases between.

This clone was counted only a few times. The V and J genes are TRBV10-1 and TRBJ1-2; unclear D gene. Germline V gene data show CDR1 as WNHNN and CDR2 as SYGVQD (reference sequence). This CDR3 contains 12 residues. Deletions cut 8 bases from V and 5 bases from J, with 12 bases between. CDR3 sequence (DNA): TGCGCCAGCCCAGCCCGGGAATATGGCTACACCTTC. It yields the protein CASPAREYGYTF.

This rearrangement joins TRBV7-9 to TRBJ2-7; D is unresolved. Germline V gene lookup returns CDR1 SEHNR and CDR2 FQNEAQ (reference sequence). This CDR3 comprises 12 residues. Trimming took 4 bases from V and 0 from J, leaving 4 bases between them. The CDR3 loop reads CASSSSSYEQYV. Here the CDR3 DNA reads TGTGCCAGCAGCTCGAGCTCCTACGAGCAGTACGTC.

The chain has TRBV2 and TRBJ1-3, with D tentatively TRBD1 (5 bases). V was pared by 1 base and J by 2 bases, with 9 bases between. CDR3 size: 15 residues. Germline V lookup: CDR1 SNHLY, CDR2 FYNNEI. CDR3 sequence (DNA): TGTGCCAGCAGTGAAGAGGGGCTACCTGGAAACACCATATATTTT. As protein: CASSEEGLPGNTIYF.

The CDR3 is CASSQLVRDTQYF. CDR3 DNA: TGTGCCAGCAGCCAATTAGTCCGAGATACGCAGTATTTT. This rearrangement joins TRBV3-1 (or the pseudogene TRBV3-2) to TRBJ2-3; the D is unclear. V lost 2 bases, J lost 5 bases, and 8 bases lay in between. The CDR3 is made up of 13 amino acids. The germline V gene has CDR1 LGHDT and CDR2 YNNKEL (reference sequence).

This clone was seen just once. This rearrangement joins TRBV5-8 to TRBJ1-2, with 9 bases that match TRBD1. Germline V CDR1 and CDR2: SGHTS, YDEGEE. The CDR3 is 15 residues long. The ends lost 4 bases at V and 7 bases at J; junction bases unmatched: 11. CDR3 protein: CASSGDDTGGRGYTF. The DNA for the CDR3 is TGTGCCAGCAGCGGGGACGATACAGGGGGCCGTGGCTACACCTTC.

The V and J genes are TRBV11-2 and TRBJ2-7; 12 bases fit TRBD2. Unmatched junction bases numbered 5, after V lost 5 bases and J lost 3 bases. The length of the CDR3 is 15 residues. The germline V gene encodes CDR1 SGHAT and CDR2 FQNNGV. CDR3: CASSNGLAGIYEQYV. The DNA for the CDR3 is TGTGCCAGCAGCAACGGACTAGCGGGGATCTACGAGCAGTACGTC.

The rearrangement uses TRBV12-3 or TRBV12-4 and TRBJ1-4; a weak D match, TRBD1 (6 bases). V was pared by 3 bases and J by 8 bases, with 10 bases between. The CDR3 loop spans 13 amino acids. The CDR3 here is CASSFTGKEKLFF. In DNA, the CDR3 is TGTGCCAGCAGTTTTACAGGGAAGGAAAAACTGTTTTTT.

V gene TRBV6-6 combines with J gene TRBJ1-6; 7 positions agree with TRBD1. The CDR3 spans 15 residues. V shed 0 bases, J shed 6 bases, and the junction held 2 bases outside the gene matches. Germline V gene data show CDR1 as MNHNY and CDR2 as SVGAGI (reference sequence). The CDR3 region has the DNA TGTGCCAGCAGTTACTCAGGGGGCGGTAATTCACCCCTCCACTTT. Amino acid sequence: CASSYSGGGNSPLHF.

This clone was found a few times. The genes are TRBV13 and TRBJ1-2, with TRBD1 matching 8 bases. Germline trimming cut 2 bases from V and 4 bases from J; bases unmatched to any gene: 9. Germline V gene sequence: CDR1 PRHDT, CDR2 FYEKMQ (reference sequence). CDR3 length: 16 residues. The CDR3 is CASSLSGTGDFYGYTF. The CDR3 DNA follows: TGTGCCAGCAGCTTATCAGGGACAGGAGACTTCTATGGCTACACCTTC.

The chain employs TRBV27 and TRBJ2-2, with a tentative D call TRBD1 (5 bases). Trimming pared 6 bases from V and 7 bases from J, leaving 18 bases between. There are 15 residues in the CDR3. CDR1 MNHEY and CDR2 SMNVEV come from the germline V gene (reference sequence). The CDR3, as DNA: TGTGCCAGCAGCCCAATCCAGGGTGTGGACGGGGAGCTGTTTTTT. Translating gives CASSPIQGVDGELFF.

CDR3 protein: CASSTGQVMGYGYTF. The DNA of the CDR3 is TGCGCCAGCAGCACCGGACAGGTTATGGGGTATGGCTACACCTTC. The chain couples TRBV5-1 to TRBJ1-2; 7 bases are a match to TRBD1. With V trimmed by 4 bases and J by 5 bases, 11 bases remained unmatched. The CDR3 totals 15 residues. Germline V CDR1 and CDR2: SGHRS, YFSETQ.

The rearrangement joins TRBV7-2 to TRBJ2-5; D perhaps matches TRBD1 (5 bases). CDR3 length equals 16 residues. Germline V lookup: CDR1 SGHTA, CDR2 FQGNSA. With 4 bases removed from V and 5 bases from J, the gap between germline ends came to 20 bases. The CDR3 is CASSSSRAGIGETQYF. CDR3 in DNA: TGTGCCAGCAGCTCATCCAGGGCTGGTATAGGGGAGACCCAGTACTTC.

The chain carries TRBV27 and TRBJ1-6, with 8 nucleotides matching TRBD1. The CDR3 runs to 14 residues. CDR1 is MNHEY, CDR2 SMNVEV, per germline (reference sequence). The ends lost 4 bases at V and 6 bases at J; junction bases unmatched: 2. The CDR3 DNA reads as TGTGCCAGCAGTTCAGGGGGCTCTAATTCACCCCTCCACTTT. Protein: CASSSGGSNSPLHF.

This chain joins TRBV7-2 and TRBJ1-5; D is possibly TRBD1 (6 bases). V lost 1 base to trimming and J lost 7 bases, with 11 bases between them. The CDR3 is 14 amino acids. The V gene's germline CDR1 is SGHTA and CDR2 FQGNSA. The CDR3 coding sequence is TGTGCCAGCAGCTTAGACAGGGTTGGCCAGCCCCAGCATTTT. Its translation is CASSLDRVGQPQHF.

This rearrangement joins TRBV27 to TRBJ2-7, with 7 nucleotides matching TRBD1. V lost 1 base, J lost 4 bases, and 7 bases stayed unmatched. Germline V CDR1 and CDR2: MNHEY, SMNVEV (reference sequence). The CDR3 runs 15 residues. The CDR3 bases are TGTGCCAGCAGTTTATACCCCGGGGACAGTTACGAGCAGTACTTC. It specifies CASSLYPGDSYEQYF.